This TCR beta chain appears in the sequencing data of a study of cytomegalovirus exposure and HLA in healthy donors (dated by TCRdb to 2015 to 2018). Turning to the overall study: An earlier analysis of roughly 500 of the donors reported 250 to 350 Gb of sequence data and 95 million to 130 million unique TCR beta sequences obtained from 180 million or so T cells. A later analysis re-examined previously published TCR beta repertoires from roughly 720 donors and added high-resolution HLA genotyping to investigate patterns of TCR occurrence. Donor age, sex, ethnicity and CMV serostatus were compiled alongside the repertoire data. The T cell repertoires of around 730 subjects were profiled by immunosequencing and related to cytomegalovirus serostatus. Typing coverage differed by locus: A, B, C, DRB1 and DQB1 were typed in roughly 620-640 donors, DQA1 in around 500, DPA1 in some 610, and DPB1 in 450 to 480. In addition to the first cohort of 650 to 750 subjects, a separate validation cohort of under 150 different subjects was used. All discovery cohort repertoires had been generated using a single sequencing platform. The study combined high-throughput TCR immunosequencing, statistical association of individual TCRs with disease status, and machine learning to predict cytomegalovirus infection status. An earlier analysis of approximately 500 of the donors applied high-throughput TCR beta sequencing to assess whether each TCR beta V gene segment acted as functional or pseudogenic. The study aimed to test whether signatures of past pathogen exposure could be identified by cataloging public T cell receptors. Among some 400 genotyped donors of the cohort, an average of about 240,000 unique TCR beta nucleotide sequences were sequenced per donor, around 20% of them non-productive. The later analysis used no new phenotypic data to find candidate immune exposures, relying instead on TCR beta sequences and their occurrence across donors. HLA typing included class I and class II loci at four-digit resolution. Of the 300 to 450 genotyped donors, 80% to 90% were placed in the genetic ancestry cluster associated with self-reported Caucasian donors. In a later genetic analysis, genome-wide SNP genotypes for about 65% of the roughly 700 donors were used, and that subset was treated as a discovery cohort. Roughly five DR-DQ haplotypes were handled as single units for association and clustering because linkage in the cohort was strong. About 320 gigabases of sequencing data and roughly 90 million unique TCR sequences were included in an early release covering several hundred HLA-typed donors.

V lost 1 base and J lost 5 bases; the stretch between them is 14 bases long. The germline V gene provides CDR1 SGHVS and CDR2 FNYEAQ. From the cysteine through the phenylalanine, the CDR3 covers 15 amino acids. Here the CDR3 DNA is all that survives: 45 bases in frame from base 1. This clone has a single count. The antigen this receptor binds is unknown. Base qualities are missing; no much larger clone stands one base away. What the work shows at the level of the full study, not this receptor alone: In a later analysis, HLA-associated TCR beta chains were found to be more clonally expanded and to have lower generation probabilities than equally common non-associated chains. A later genetic analysis reported fewer N-insertions in productive TCRs among donors in an Asian-associated ancestry cluster than the roughly 640-donor mean. Immune exposure information for the cohort was limited to CMV serostatus. A further reported finding was that TCR beta sequences accurately predicted the HLA-A and HLA-B alleles for most subjects in the first cohort. The study gave a list of 150 to 200 TCR beta chains associated with cytomegalovirus. Linkage disequilibrium might explain the correlated functional status among segregating V segments, but an unknown experimental factor could not be ruled out. The authors suggested that the approach could potentially be generalized to other disease states and immunological phenotypes. Roughly uniform sequencing depth across donors was assumed in presence/absence analyses, although this assumption may not hold. Three of the identified cytomegalovirus-associated TCR beta chains were confirmed in vitro to be specific for cytomegalovirus antigens. While some public TCRs were present in many individuals, most TCR sequences turned up only very rarely across donors. Some IMGT-functional V segments, including TRBV6-2 and TRBV6-3, could not be distinguished by the 87-base-pair reads and were therefore excluded. A later analysis found that most CMV-associated TCR beta chains appeared HLA-restricted, with HLA associations seemingly driven largely by CMV exposure. In a later analysis, several top co-occurrence clusters were reported to appear linked to parvovirus B19, influenza, CMV and Epstein-Barr virus. A group of highly shared sequence variants was considered likely to be a technical artifact of the sequencing pipeline. This cohort had only TCR beta chains sequenced, and the lack of alpha or paired-chain data limited which features could be detected. In a later analysis, around 17,000 TCR beta sequences were associated with specific HLA alleles at a false discovery rate of 0.05. In a later analysis, TCR association rates were found to vary across HLA loci, with the most associated TCRs seen for DRB1 alleles and the fewest for HLA-C alleles. Because HLA typing was missing for some donors at each locus, association tests included only the typed subset. An earlier analysis of around 600 of the donors showed that most TCR beta V segments appeared in productive rearrangements either about 87% or about 30% of the time, which broadly matched IMGT annotations. Because counts were too low, under 20 rarely observed V segments, including chromosome 9 orphons, were left out of the earlier analysis of over 550 of the donors. When HLA alleles, especially DR and DQ, strongly co-occurred, attributing TCR associations to individual alleles was difficult. A later genetic analysis associated a missense DCLRE1C variant with V-gene and J-gene trimming of TCR beta chains, and an independent cohort replicated the association. The classifier was reported to diagnose cytomegalovirus status with high specificity and sensitivity in both the original and validation cohorts.

The cohort comprised some 680 healthy bone marrow donors. At the time of sampling, every cohort member was nominally healthy, though immune exposures that went unrecorded were likely present. Of the 600 to 750 cohort members, about 290 had a positive CMV serostatus and just over 350 had a negative one, while no CMV serostatus was recorded for the donor. Each donor provided a peripheral blood sample, and peripheral blood mononuclear cells were used for TCR beta sequencing. Genomic DNA was extracted from the blood cell samples with the Qiagen DNeasy Blood Extraction Kit. The protocol used for the library was the immunoSEQ multiplex PCR assay. For the multiplex PCR, a mixture combining 60 forward primers for TCR Vbeta segments and 13 reverse primers for TCR Jbeta segments was used. A multiplex PCR assay on genomic DNA amplified the CDR3 region of rearranged TCR beta genes. The Illumina HiSeq System was used to sequence the amplified TCR beta libraries as 87-base-pair reads. The published analysis was carried out like this. Across the 500 to 750 repertoires, a later analysis counted tens of millions of unique TCR beta chains, 9 million to 14 million of which were shared by at least two donors. Raw reads were error-corrected and collapsed into unique sequences with a nearest-neighbor algorithm that merged closely related sequences to remove PCR and sequencing errors. To assign V, D and J gene segments, CDR3 sequences were aligned to IMGT reference sequences. For a sequence to be retained, at least a six-nucleotide match to both a V gene segment and a J gene segment was required. Rearrangements were classified as productive when the CDR3 lacked stop codons and remained in frame with V and J, and all other rearrangements were classified as non-productive. CDR3 was defined according to IMGT convention as the region running from the second conserved V-encoded cysteine to the conserved J-encoded phenylalanine. The earlier analysis of some 580 of the donors excluded any sequence lacking an unambiguous match to a single V gene segment. An earlier analysis of about 600 of the donors called V segments functional above 56.7% productive rearrangements and segregating when the between-donor standard deviation exceeded 5%. A statistical classification framework was built to diagnose cytomegalovirus status from the catalog of TCR beta chain sequences. In a later analysis, V and J genes were assigned by comparing TCR nucleotide sequences against IMGT/GENE-DB human TR gene sequences. Using the TCRdist pipeline, a later analysis assigned CDR3 sequences along with most-parsimonious VDJ recombination scenarios. In a later analysis, each TCR beta chain was defined by its CDR3 amino acid sequence together with its V-gene family, and reads without a unique V-gene family were excluded. In a later analysis, fewer than 600 highly shared, low-generation-probability nucleotide sequences were removed to address suspected cross-contamination and a sequencing artifact. In a later analysis, a clonal expansion index for each public chain was calculated from normalized within-repertoire ranks of inferred template counts. In a later analysis, generation probabilities were computed using a VDJ recombination model fitted to out-of-frame rearrangements, and the results were checked against IGoR. In a later analysis, hypergeometric tests were used to score TCR-TCR, TCR-HLA and TCR-CMV co-occurrence, with a repertoire-size bias correction applied to TCR pairs. To estimate false discovery rates, a later analysis permuted the HLA or CMV assignments 20 times. A later analysis grouped co-occurring TCRs with DBSCAN, adding TCRdist sequence similarity when clustering within HLA-allele-positive subsets. Repertoires with fewer than 30,000 or more than 120,000 public chains were left out of co-occurrence clustering, as were about five repertoires with anomalous nucleotide sharing. Here the immuneACCESS table is served through TCRdb, limited to in-frame sequences with V and J called. Missing clones are a known gap in these copies; in checked studies unresolved V genes cover under half, and the rest lacks a known reason. V, J and clone size are those of that table, while D and trimming were read from the DNA. The sample table holds around 94,000 clones, of which 81% were seen once. The ten largest make up about a tenth of the sample.

This clonotype originated in a human donor in good health. The sequence joins TRBV7-6 to TRBJ2-5; 6 matching bases give a weak D call of TRBD2. Source material: PBMCs. For the CDR3, the sequence is CASSLVEGPGETQYF. The DNA is as follows: TGTGCCAGCAGCTTAGTGGAGGGTCCAGGGGAGACCCAGTACTTC.